This TCR beta chain was observed in a study of patients and donors after allogeneic stem cell transplantation. MiXCR, run by TCRdb on the RT-PCR reads, gives a single entry per CDR3 protein. Of 150,000 to 200,000 distinct CDR3 sequences in the sample, 40% to 45% were seen once. The sequence was obtained from a human donor who was either an allogeneic HSCT recipient or a stem cell or donor lymphocyte infusion donor (not recorded which). It is not recorded whose cells these are; they may come from a transplant donor. The source material was blood, either unsorted or a sorted T cell fraction (not recorded which).

The CDR3 region is CASGLIGELFF. In DNA, the CDR3 is TGTGCCAGCGGCCTTATCGGGGAGCTGTTTTTT. This chain joins TRBV28 and TRBJ2-2; unclear D gene. V gave up 8 bases and J gave up 7 bases, with 8 bases separating them. Germline CDR1 and CDR2: MDHEN and SYDVKM. The CDR3 contains 11 residues.